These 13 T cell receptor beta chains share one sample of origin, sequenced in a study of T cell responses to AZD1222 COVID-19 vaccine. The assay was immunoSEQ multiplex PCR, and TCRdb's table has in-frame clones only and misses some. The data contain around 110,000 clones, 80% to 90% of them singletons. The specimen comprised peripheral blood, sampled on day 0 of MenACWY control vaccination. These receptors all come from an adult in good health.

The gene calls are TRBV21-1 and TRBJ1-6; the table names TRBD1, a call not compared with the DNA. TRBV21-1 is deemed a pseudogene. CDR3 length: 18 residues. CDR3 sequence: CASSKALSRQAYNSPLHF. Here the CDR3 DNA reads TGTGCCAGCAGCAAAGCGCTAAGCCGACAGGCCTATAATTCACCCCTCCACTTT.

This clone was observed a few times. The CDR3 region is CASSISIGNYGYTF. CDR3 DNA: TGTGCCAGTAGTATTAGTATCGGGAACTATGGCTACACCTTC. The J gene is TRBJ1-2, the V gene TRBV19; no definite D call. V was cut by 3 bases and J by 2 bases, with 10 bases left in between. The CDR3 consists of 14 residues. CDR1 LNHDA and CDR2 SQIVND come from the germline V gene (reference sequence).

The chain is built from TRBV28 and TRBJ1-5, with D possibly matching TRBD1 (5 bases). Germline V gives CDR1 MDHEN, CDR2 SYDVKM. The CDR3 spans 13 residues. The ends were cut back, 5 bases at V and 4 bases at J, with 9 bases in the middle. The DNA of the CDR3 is TGTGCCAGCAGTCCGAGGGGAAATCAGCCCCAGCATTTT. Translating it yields CASSPRGNQPQHF.

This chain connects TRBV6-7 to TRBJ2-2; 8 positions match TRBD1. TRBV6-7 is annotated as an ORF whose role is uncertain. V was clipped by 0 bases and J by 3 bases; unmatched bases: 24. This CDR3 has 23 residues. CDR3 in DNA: TGTGCCAGCAGTTACTCGAAGACAGGGGTGTGGACGGTTGCCGGAGGGGACACCGGGGAGCTGTTTTTT. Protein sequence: CASSYSKTGVWTVAGGDTGELFF.

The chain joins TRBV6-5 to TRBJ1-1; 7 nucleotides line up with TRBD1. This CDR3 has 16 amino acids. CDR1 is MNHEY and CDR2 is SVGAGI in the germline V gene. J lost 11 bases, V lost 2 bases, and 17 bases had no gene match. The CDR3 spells CASSYPLQGRIMNAFF. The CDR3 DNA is TGTGCCAGCAGTTACCCTTTACAGGGGCGAATAATGAATGCTTTCTTT.

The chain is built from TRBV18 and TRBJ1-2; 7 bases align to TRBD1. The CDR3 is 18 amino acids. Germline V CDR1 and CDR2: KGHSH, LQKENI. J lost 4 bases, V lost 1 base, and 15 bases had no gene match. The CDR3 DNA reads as TGTGCCAGCTCACCACTTCCACAGGGGTCGATTCGGGGCTATGGCTACACCTTC. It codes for CASSPLPQGSIRGYGYTF.

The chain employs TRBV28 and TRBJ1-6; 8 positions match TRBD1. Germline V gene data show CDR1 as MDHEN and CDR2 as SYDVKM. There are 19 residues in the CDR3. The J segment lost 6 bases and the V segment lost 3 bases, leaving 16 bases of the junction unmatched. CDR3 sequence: CASSFGNKTPQGVNSPLHF. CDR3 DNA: TGTGCCAGCAGTTTCGGCAACAAAACCCCACAGGGGGTTAATTCACCCCTCCACTTT.

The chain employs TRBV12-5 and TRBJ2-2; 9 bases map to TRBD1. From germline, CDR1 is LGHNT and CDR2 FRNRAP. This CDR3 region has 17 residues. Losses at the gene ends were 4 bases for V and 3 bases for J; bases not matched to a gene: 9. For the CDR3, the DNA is TGTGCTAGTGGTTGGGGGACGGGACAGGGATACACCGGGGAGCTGTTTTTT. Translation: CASGWGTGQGYTGELFF.

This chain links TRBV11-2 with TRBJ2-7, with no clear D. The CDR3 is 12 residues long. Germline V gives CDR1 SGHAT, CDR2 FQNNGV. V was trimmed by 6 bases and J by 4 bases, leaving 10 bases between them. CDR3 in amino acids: CASSFGLYEQYF. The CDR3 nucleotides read TGTGCCAGCAGTTTCGGATTGTACGAGCAGTACTTC.

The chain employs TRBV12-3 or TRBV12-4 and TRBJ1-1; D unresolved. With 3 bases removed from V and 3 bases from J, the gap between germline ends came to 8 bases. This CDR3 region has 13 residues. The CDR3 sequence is CASSFSSYTEAFF. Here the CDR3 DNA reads TGTGCCAGCAGTTTCTCGAGTTACACTGAAGCTTTCTTT.

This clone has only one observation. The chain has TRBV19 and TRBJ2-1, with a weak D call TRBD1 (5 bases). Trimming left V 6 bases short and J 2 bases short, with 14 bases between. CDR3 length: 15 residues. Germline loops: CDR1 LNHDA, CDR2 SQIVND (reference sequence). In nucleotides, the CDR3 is TGTGCCAGTAGCACAGGTTTAACTCCCTACAATGAGCAGTTCTTC. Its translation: CASSTGLTPYNEQFF.

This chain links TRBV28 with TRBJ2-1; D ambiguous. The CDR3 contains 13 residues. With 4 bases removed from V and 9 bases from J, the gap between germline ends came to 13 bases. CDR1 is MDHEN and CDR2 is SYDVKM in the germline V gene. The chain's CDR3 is CASSSLAPGEQFF. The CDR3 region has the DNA TGTGCCAGCAGTTCTCTCGCGCCTGGTGAGCAGTTCTTC. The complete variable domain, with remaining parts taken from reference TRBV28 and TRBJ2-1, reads DVKVTQSSRYLVKRTGEKVFLECVQDMDHENMFWYRQDPGLGLRLIYFSYDVKMKEKGDIPEGYSVSREKKERFSLILESASTNQTSMYLCASSSLAPGEQFFGPGTRLTVL.

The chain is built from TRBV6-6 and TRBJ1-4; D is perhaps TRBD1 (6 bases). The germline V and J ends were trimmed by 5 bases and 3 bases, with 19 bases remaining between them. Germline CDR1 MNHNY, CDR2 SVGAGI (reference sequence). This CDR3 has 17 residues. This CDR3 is CASSRRGRRTANEKLFF. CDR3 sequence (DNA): TGTGCCAGCAGTCGCCGGGGGCGGCGCACAGCTAATGAAAAACTGTTTTTT.